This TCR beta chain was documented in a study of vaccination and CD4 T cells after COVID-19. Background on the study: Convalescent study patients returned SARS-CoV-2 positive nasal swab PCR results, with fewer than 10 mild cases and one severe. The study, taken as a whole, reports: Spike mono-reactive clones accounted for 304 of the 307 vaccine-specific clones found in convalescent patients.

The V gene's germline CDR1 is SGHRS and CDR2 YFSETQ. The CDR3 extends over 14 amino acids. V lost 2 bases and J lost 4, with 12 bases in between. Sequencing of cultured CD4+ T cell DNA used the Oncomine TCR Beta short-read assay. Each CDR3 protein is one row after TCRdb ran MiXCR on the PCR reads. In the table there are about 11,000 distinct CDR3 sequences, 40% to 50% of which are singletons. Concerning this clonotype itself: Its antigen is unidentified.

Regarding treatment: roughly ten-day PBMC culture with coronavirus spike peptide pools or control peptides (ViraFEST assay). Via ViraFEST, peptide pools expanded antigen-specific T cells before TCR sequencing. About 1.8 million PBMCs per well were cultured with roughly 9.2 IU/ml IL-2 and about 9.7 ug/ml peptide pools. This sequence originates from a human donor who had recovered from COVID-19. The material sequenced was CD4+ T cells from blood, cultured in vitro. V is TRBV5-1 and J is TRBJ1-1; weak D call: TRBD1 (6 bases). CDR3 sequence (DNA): TGCGCCAGCAGCTTTGGGGGGCCTCCCACTGAAGCTTTCTTT. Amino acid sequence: CASSFGGPPTEAFF.